Given below is one T cell receptor (beta chain) in context. Antigen: not known. A multiplex PCR was run with 60 Vbeta primers and 13 Jbeta primers. The assay was immunoSEQ multiplex PCR, and TCRdb's table has in-frame clones only and misses some. The table has about 55,000 clones, 70% to 85% seen once. The data stem from a study of cytomegalovirus exposure and HLA in healthy donors. The study's findings and limits: In a later analysis, the majority of CMV-associated beta chains seemingly showed HLA restriction. Follow-up analysis later connected one missense variant in DCLRE1C with trimming of TCR beta V- and J-genes. Clonal expansion, a later analysis showed, was greater in HLA-associated TCR beta chains than in equally common others. In a later analysis, several top co-occurrence clusters appeared linked to parvovirus B19, influenza, CMV and Epstein-Barr virus.

The CDR3 is 14 residues long. Trimming left V 1 base short and J 10 bases short, with 12 bases between. Germline V gives CDR1 SGHRS, CDR2 YFSETQ. The clonotype comes from a man aged 25 to 45 in good health and CMV-seronegative. This chain uses TRBV5-1 with TRBJ1-6; possibly TRBD1 for D (5 bases). Sequencing input: PBMCs. The CDR3 loop reads CASSLWGVESPLHF. As DNA, the CDR3 is TGCGCCAGCAGCTTGTGGGGCGTCGAATCACCCCTCCACTTT.